These T cell receptor beta chains were read from a single sample in a study of STAT5B mutations in CD4+ large granular lymphocyte leukemia. Only in-frame clones appear in the TCRdb table, and some are missing; sequencing was by immunoSEQ multiplex PCR. The repertoire holds approximately 41,000 clones, with roughly 85% as singletons. The sample taken for sequencing was CD4+ T cells from blood buffy coats. Receptors originate from a human donor in good health. Each CDR3 is given without its conserved first and last residue. D genes are given only for firm matches. The size entry is marked missing in some rows and otherwise reads once, few, many or a size class.

CDR3: ASSPADQRSEKLF; D: -; J: TRBJ1-4; V: TRBV19; size: -
CDR3: ASSLGPSGNEQF; D: -; J: TRBJ2-1; V: TRBV5-1; size: -
CDR3: ASSLTSGHTQY; D: TRBD2; J: TRBJ2-3; V: TRBV7-9; size: -
CDR3: ASSLGGPLRNTIY; D: -; J: TRBJ1-3; V: TRBV11-2; size: -
CDR3: ASSPSQGISGNTIY; D: -; J: TRBJ1-3; V: TRBV18; size: few
CDR3: ASSVVGGDQPQH; D: -; J: TRBJ1-5; V: TRBV9; size: -
CDR3: ASSLVGGAETQY; D: -; J: TRBJ2-5; V: TRBV7-2; size: -
CDR3: ASREGEYGYT; D: -; J: TRBJ1-2; V: TRBV2; size: -
CDR3: ASSPRDGLYT; D: -; J: TRBJ1-2; V: TRBV7-2; size: -
CDR3: ASRDTAGELF; D: -; J: TRBJ2-2; V: TRBV2; size: -
CDR3: AWKKVSYNSPLH; D: -; J: TRBJ1-6; V: TRBV30; size: -
CDR3: ASSLRLAVQETQY; D: TRBD2; J: TRBJ2-5; V: TRBV5-1; size: -
CDR3: ASSDQGDPGNTIY; D: -; J: TRBJ1-3; V: TRBV6-1; size: -
CDR3: ATSRDSDRGNTQY; D: TRBD1; J: TRBJ2-3; V: TRBV15; size: once
CDR3: ASTVWGVYEQY; D: -; J: TRBJ2-7; V: TRBV2; size: -